A single sample gave rise to the 28 T cell receptor beta chains below, sequenced in a study of OX40 agonist ivuxolimab in advanced cancers. Measured with immunoSEQ multiplex PCR; TCRdb has only the in-frame clones, and not every one. The table shows approximately 68,000 clones, with roughly four fifths occurring only once. Here the sequenced sample was CD4+ or CD8+ T cells sorted from blood, taken in a trial of the OX40 agonist ivuxolimab. These TCRs come from an adult with an advanced solid tumor such as melanoma, head and neck, liver or kidney cancer.

This clone was counted a few times. The genes are TRBV5-6 and TRBJ2-1; 7 bases map to TRBD2. The CDR3 length is 16 residues. With V trimmed by 2 bases and J by 0 bases, 5 bases remained unmatched. Germline CDR1 is SGHDT and CDR2 is YYEEEE. In DNA, the CDR3 is TGTGCCAGCAGCTTTTGGCGGGAGCCCTCCTACAATGAGCAGTTCTTC. It translates to CASSFWREPSYNEQFF.

The chain links TRBV27 to TRBJ2-2, with D perhaps TRBD1 (5 bases). Germline V lookup: CDR1 MNHEY, CDR2 SMNVEV (reference sequence). V was clipped by 1 base and J by 1 base, with 10 bases between them. This CDR3 is 16 amino acids long. The CDR3 protein is CASSLYRTKNTGELFF. The CDR3 nucleotides read TGTGCCAGCAGTTTATATCGGACAAAGAACACCGGGGAGCTGTTTTTT.

The chain is built from TRBV6-5 and TRBJ1-5, with 7 bases matching TRBD1. The CDR3 sequence is 15 residues long. Trimming at V came to 6 bases and at J to 2 bases, leaving 7 bases not matched to a gene. Germline CDR1 MNHEY, CDR2 SVGAGI. For the CDR3, the DNA is TGTGCCAGCAGCCCACAGGGGATGGGCAATCAGCCCCAGCATTTT. Its translation: CASSPQGMGNQPQHF.

CDR3 bases: TGTGCCAGCAGCTTAGAGAAGATTAATGAAAAACTGTTTTTT. Residues: CASSLEKINEKLFF. The V gene is TRBV7-2, the J gene TRBJ1-4; no reliable D call. The CDR3 loop spans 14 amino acids. Looked up from germline, CDR1 is SGHTA and CDR2 is FQGNSA. V was shortened by 1 base and J by 4 bases, with 7 bases between the two germline ends.

J is TRBJ2-7 and V is TRBV28, with D unresolved. CDR3 length: 12 residues. Trimming removed 2 bases from V and 3 bases from J, with 5 bases in between. Germline assignment: CDR1 MDHEN and CDR2 SYDVKM. The DNA of the CDR3 is TGTGCCAGCAGTTTACCTTTCTACGAGCAGTACTTC. Amino acids: CASSLPFYEQYF.

V and J are TRBV5-4 and TRBJ2-5; D is unresolved. Looked up from germline, CDR1 is SGHNT and CDR2 is YYREEE (reference sequence). The V end was cut by 0 bases, the J end by 2 bases, with 11 bases between. The CDR3 runs 15 residues. In DNA form, the CDR3 reads TGTGCCAGCAGCTTGGTGTCAACACGACAAGAGACCCAGTACTTC. Encoded protein: CASSLVSTRQETQYF.

The rearrangement joins TRBV28 to TRBJ1-2, with D perhaps matching TRBD1 (6 bases). Germline V gives CDR1 MDHEN, CDR2 SYDVKM. The V gene lost 6 bases and the J gene lost 4 bases, with 15 bases spanning the gap. This CDR3 contains 14 residues. CDR3 in amino acids: CASREGGISYGYTF. The CDR3 coding sequence is TGTGCCAGCAGGGAAGGGGGGATTAGCTATGGCTACACCTTC.

The chain couples TRBV6-1 to TRBJ2-5; D is unresolved. Germline CDR1 is MNHNS and CDR2 is SASEGT. V was cut by 1 base and J by 2 bases, with 8 bases left in between. The CDR3 contains 14 residues. The CDR3 loop is CASSEDRGQETQYF. CDR3 nucleotide sequence: TGTGCCAGCAGTGAAGACAGAGGTCAAGAGACCCAGTACTTC.

This clone was observed once. The rearrangement links TRBV5-1 to TRBJ2-5; D not certain. V dropped 0 bases and J dropped 10 bases, with 13 bases sitting between them. The germline gives CDR1 SGHRS, CDR2 YFSETQ. The CDR3 has 13 amino acids. The CDR3, as DNA: TGCGCCAGCAGCTTGGACCCTACCACGGACCAGTACTTC. Translated, it gives CASSLDPTTDQYF. Together with reference TRBV5-1 and TRBJ2-5, the CDR3 gives the full variable domain: KAGVTQTPRYLIKTRGQQVTLSCSPISGHRSVSWYQQTPGQGLQFLFEYFSETQRNKGNFPGRFSGRQFSNSRSEMNVSTLELGDSALYLCASSLDPTTDQYFGPGTRLLVL.

The genes are TRBV14 and TRBJ2-2; TRBD1 matches 7 bases. The V and J ends lost 6 bases and 7 bases, in that order; junction bases with no gene match: 5. The CDR3 sequence is 13 residues long. Germline V CDR1 and CDR2: SGHDN, FVKESK. In DNA, the CDR3 is TGTGCCAGCAGGCCCCAGGGGGTCGGGGAGCTGTTTTTT. It yields the protein CASRPQGVGELFF.

The chain employs TRBV7-6 and TRBJ2-5; the D is unclear. The CDR3 is made up of 15 amino acids. Trimming left V 5 bases short and J 5 bases short, with 18 bases between. Germline V lookup: CDR1 SGHVS, CDR2 FNYEAQ. CDR3 bases: TGTGCCAGCAGCCCGGCCGTGGCCGAGACGGAGACCCAGTACTTC. Its protein is CASSPAVAETETQYF.

V and J are TRBV6-6 and TRBJ2-2, with D tentatively TRBD1 or TRBD2 (5 bases each). This CDR3 is 16 amino acids long. Germline V gene data show CDR1 as MNHNY and CDR2 as SVGAGI (reference sequence). The V end lost 5 bases, the J end lost 4 bases, and 17 bases lay between the germline ends. CDR3 residues: CASSPPSAGSTGELFF. The CDR3, as DNA: TGTGCCAGCAGTCCCCCCTCGGCAGGGAGCACCGGGGAGCTGTTTTTT.

This chain joins TRBV6-1 and TRBJ2-5, with D perhaps matching TRBD1 (5 bases). CDR3 length equals 13 residues. Germline CDR1 and CDR2: MNHNS and SASEGT. Trimming stripped 2 bases from V and 5 bases from J, with 9 bases between. The CDR3 region has the DNA TGTGCCAGCAGTGAACAGGGAAGGGAGACCCAGTACTTC. It specifies CASSEQGRETQYF.

This chain uses TRBV18 with TRBJ2-3; D is unclear. CDR3 size: 14 residues. In germline, CDR1 is KGHSH, CDR2 LQKENI. Trimming stripped 1 base from V and 4 bases from J, with 9 bases between. This CDR3 reads CASSPLEWADTQYF. CDR3 DNA sequence: TGTGCCAGCTCACCACTAGAGTGGGCAGATACGCAGTATTTT.

This clone was detected once. The chain links TRBV5-4 to TRBJ1-2; no clear D. V lost 1 base and J 2 bases, leaving 9 bases between the germline ends. From germline, CDR1 is SGHNT and CDR2 YYREEE (reference sequence). The CDR3 length is 14 residues. CDR3 protein: CASSLWGPNYGYTF. CDR3 nucleotide sequence: TGTGCCAGCAGCTTGTGGGGTCCAAACTATGGCTACACCTTC.

V is TRBV6-5 and J is TRBJ2-4; no reliable D call. Trimming stripped 0 bases from V and 6 bases from J, with 9 bases between. The CDR3 runs to 14 residues. The germline V gene encodes CDR1 MNHEY and CDR2 SVGAGI. This CDR3 is CASSYSGDTNIQYF. CDR3 bases: TGTGCCAGCAGTTACTCTGGGGATACAAACATTCAGTACTTC.

This chain links TRBV7-3 with TRBJ2-5; perhaps TRBD2 as D (7 bases). The CDR3 extends over 15 amino acids. Germline V gene lookup returns CDR1 SGHTA and CDR2 FQGTGA. Trimming removed 5 bases at V and 4 bases at J, with 17 bases between. CDR3 nucleotide sequence: TGTGCCAGCAGCGTACAAAGGGGGGGTCGAGAGACCCAGTACTTC. It is translated as CASSVQRGGRETQYF.

A note on this clone: This may arise from a read error, as a much more abundant clone is one base away. V usage is TRBV7-2 and J usage is TRBJ1-5; D is uncertain. Germline V lookup: CDR1 SGHTA, CDR2 FQGNSA. The CDR3 consists of 13 residues. The CDR3 sequence is CASSLGRNQPQHF. CDR3 sequence (DNA): TGTGCTAGCAGCTTGGGAAGGAATCAGCCCCAGCATTTT.

The chain combines TRBV6-5 with TRBJ2-2; TRBD2 matches 7 bases. With V trimmed by 6 bases and J by 0 bases, 4 bases remained unmatched. The CDR3 spans 15 residues. The germline V gene encodes CDR1 MNHEY and CDR2 SVGAGI. The CDR3 sequence is CASRLGTTNTGELFF. In DNA, the CDR3 is TGTGCCAGCAGACTCGGGACTACGAACACCGGGGAGCTGTTTTTT.

This rearrangement joins TRBV28 to TRBJ2-7; perhaps TRBD2 as D (6 bases). Germline V gene sequence: CDR1 MDHEN, CDR2 SYDVKM. There are 13 residues in the CDR3. V shed 4 bases and J shed 4 bases, with 11 bases lying between them. The CDR3 region is CASSSQLAYEQYF. The CDR3 DNA reads TGTGCCAGCAGTTCACAACTAGCTTACGAGCAGTACTTC.

V usage is TRBV4-2 and J usage is TRBJ2-3; D possibly corresponds to TRBD1 (6 bases). The CDR3 covers 16 residues. Trimming removed 0 bases at V and 0 bases at J, with 10 bases between. Per germline, CDR1 LGHNA and CDR2 YNFKEQ. The CDR3 sequence: CASSQERTASTDTQYF. CDR3 DNA: TGTGCCAGCAGCCAAGAGCGGACAGCTAGCACAGATACGCAGTATTTT.

The gene calls are TRBV30 and TRBJ1-1; no reliable D call. The CDR3 extends over 12 amino acids. Germline CDR1 reads GTSNPN; CDR2 reads SVGIG (reference sequence). V was cut by 3 bases and J by 0 bases, with 5 bases left in between. CDR3: CAWRGMNTEAFF. The CDR3 DNA reads as TGTGCCTGGAGAGGTATGAACACTGAAGCTTTCTTT. Together with reference TRBV30 and TRBJ1-1, the CDR3 gives the full variable domain: SQTIHQWPATLVQPVGSPLSLECTVEGTSNPNLYWYRQAAGRGLQLLFYSVGIGQISSEVPQNLSASRPQDRQFILSSKKLLLSDSGFYLCAWRGMNTEAFFGQGTRLTVV.

The chain uses TRBV27 and TRBJ2-4; 9 bases map to TRBD2. The length of the CDR3 is 14 residues. Germline trimming cut 4 bases from V and 6 bases from J; bases unmatched to any gene: 4. Germline V gives CDR1 MNHEY, CDR2 SMNVEV (reference sequence). The CDR3 nucleotides read TGTGCCAGCAGTTCCCCGGGACTAGCAAACATTCAGTACTTC. Encoded protein: CASSSPGLANIQYF.

The V call is TRBV28, the J call TRBJ1-2; 10 bases line up with TRBD1. V dropped 10 bases and J dropped 2; count of bases not matched to a gene: 7. Looked up from germline, CDR1 is MDHEN and CDR2 is SYDVKM. This CDR3 contains 14 residues. The CDR3 region is CATTGTGVNYGYTF. In nucleotides, the CDR3 is TGTGCCACTACCGGGACAGGGGTGAACTATGGCTACACCTTC.

This clone was counted between two and nine times. The chain combines TRBV7-2 with TRBJ2-2; a weak D match, TRBD1 (5 bases). V shed 0 bases and J shed 4 bases, with 6 bases lying between them. From germline, CDR1 is SGHTA and CDR2 FQGNSA. The CDR3 runs to 14 residues. CDR3 bases: TGTGCCAGCAGCTTAGCCCAGGGCACCGGGGAGCTGTTTTTT. Translating gives CASSLAQGTGELFF.

The rearrangement links TRBV5-1 to TRBJ2-7; TRBD2 agrees at 8 bases. CDR3 length: 14 amino acids. V lost 4 bases and J lost 5; bases outside the gene matches: 8. CDR1 and CDR2 from the germline V gene are SGHRS and YFSETQ. CDR3: CASSKSGGGDEQYV. Here the CDR3 DNA reads TGCGCCAGCAGCAAGAGCGGGGGAGGAGACGAGCAGTACGTC.

The genes are TRBV28 and TRBJ1-3; D possibly corresponds to TRBD1 (6 bases). Germline-derived CDR1 and CDR2 are MDHEN and SYDVKM. V was shortened by 6 bases and J by 8 bases, with 17 bases between the two germline ends. The CDR3 is made up of 14 amino acids. The CDR3 region is CASRLGGGADTIYF. The CDR3, as DNA: TGTGCCAGCAGACTGGGGGGGGGCGCAGACACCATATATTTT.

The chain has TRBV18 and TRBJ2-7; 11 nucleotides align to TRBD1. In germline, CDR1 is KGHSH, CDR2 LQKENI. The CDR3 extends over 15 amino acids. The ends lost 1 base at V and 7 bases at J; junction bases unmatched: 6. CDR3 DNA sequence: TGTGCCAGCTCACCACGTGGACAGGGGGCGCGTGAGCAGTACTTC. Its translation: CASSPRGQGAREQYF.